This entry describes one T cell receptor beta chain. PCR used 60 Vbeta primers and 13 Jbeta primers. Assay: immunoSEQ multiplex PCR; the TCRdb copy retains only in-frame clones and omits some. Of roughly 100,000 clones listed, 60% to 85% are singletons. The data belong to a study of cytomegalovirus exposure and HLA in healthy donors. CDR3 size: 14 residues. Germline loops: CDR1 SGHRS, CDR2 YFSETQ. Trimming stripped 0 bases from V and 5 bases from J, with 12 bases between. The material sequenced was PBMCs. The rearrangement joins TRBV5-1 to TRBJ2-7; the D gene is possibly TRBD1 (5 bases). This TCR was sampled from a man over 45 in good health and CMV-seropositive. CDR3 nucleotide sequence: TGCGCCAGCAGCTTGGGGCAGGGTTACCACGAGCAGTACTTC. Protein product: CASSLGQGYHEQYF.